A single sample gave rise to the 9 T cell receptor beta chains below, sequenced in a study of blood T cells in healthy people across ages. Primed by a sample-barcoded 5' primer and a J-beta primer mix, a second PCR proceeded for about 7 to 11 cycles. TCRdb ran MiXCR on the 5' RACE reads and lists one entry per CDR3 protein. The repertoire holds about 640,000 distinct CDR3 sequences, with under 70% as singletons. Source material: blood. The receptors shown here come from a man aged 55-75 years in good health.

This clonotype was detected a few times. This chain joins TRBV2 and TRBJ1-6; TRBD1 aligns across 7 bases. The J segment lost 9 bases and the V segment lost 4 bases, leaving 3 bases of the junction unmatched. Germline-derived CDR1 and CDR2 are SNHLY and FYNNEI. The length of the CDR3 is 13 residues. CDR3 residues: CASSGQGGSPLHF. DNA of the CDR3: TGTGCCAGCAGTGGACAGGGTGGTTCACCCCTCCACTTT. Full variable domain (outside the CDR3, taken from reference TRBV2 and TRBJ1-6): EPEVTQTPSHQVTQMGQEVILRCVPISNHLYFYWYRQILGQKVEFLVSFYNNEISEKSEIFDDQFSVERPDGSNFTLKIRSTKLEDSAMYFCASSGQGGSPLHFGNGTRLTVT.

This chain uses TRBV21-1 with TRBJ1-6. TRBV21-1 counts as a pseudogene. This CDR3 is built from 16 residues. CDR3 sequence: CASSPTGSSYNSPLHF. CDR3 in DNA: TGTGCCAGCAGCCCGACAGGTAGCTCCTATAATTCACCCCTCCACTTT.

The rearrangement uses TRBV10-1 and TRBJ2-5; 10 bases agree with TRBD2. The germline V gene encodes CDR1 WNHNN and CDR2 SYGVQD (reference sequence). Trimming at V came to 3 bases and at J to 9 bases, leaving 10 bases not matched to a gene. The CDR3 totals 15 residues. The CDR3: CASSDRTSGPGAQYF. The CDR3 DNA reads TGCGCCAGCAGTGACCGGACTAGCGGTCCCGGGGCCCAGTACTTC.

This clonotype has only a few counts. The chain's CDR3 is CASSLDGVTTGELFF. As DNA, the CDR3 is TGCGCCAGCAGCTTGGATGGGGTGACCACCGGGGAGCTGTTTTTT. V and J are TRBV5-1 and TRBJ2-2; D unclear. The CDR3 is 15 amino acids. Germline CDR1 reads SGHRS; CDR2 reads YFSETQ. Trimming shortened V by 0 bases and J by 4 bases, and 10 bases separated the two germline ends.

The rearrangement uses TRBV24-1 and TRBJ2-3, with D tentatively TRBD1 (6 bases). The V and J ends lost 10 bases and 6 bases respectively, with 13 bases between them. This CDR3 is 12 amino acids long. From germline, CDR1 is KGHDR and CDR2 SFDVKD. The CDR3 region is CATQGTKDTQYF. DNA of the CDR3: TGTGCCACACAGGGTACAAAGGATACGCAGTATTTT.

This clonotype was detected many times. CDR3: CASRVAGGRYGYTF. In DNA form, the CDR3 reads TGCGCCAGCAGAGTGGCGGGGGGCCGCTATGGCTACACCTTC. This sequence joins TRBV10-2 and TRBJ1-2, with D tentatively TRBD1 (6 bases). CDR3 length: 14 amino acids. Trimming took 6 bases from V and 4 from J, leaving 15 bases between them. The germline V gene encodes CDR1 WSHSY and CDR2 SAAADI.

J is TRBJ1-4 and V is TRBV9; perhaps TRBD1 as D (5 bases). The CDR3 sequence is 16 residues long. V shed 4 bases and J shed 4 bases, with 17 bases lying between them. Germline V CDR1 and CDR2: SGDLS, YYNGEE. Here the CDR3 DNA reads TGTGCCAGCAGCCCCAGCGGAGGGGCAGGTAATGAAAAACTGTTTTTT. Protein product: CASSPSGGAGNEKLFF.

This chain connects TRBV2 to TRBJ1-2; 8 bases map to TRBD1. CDR1 SNHLY and CDR2 FYNNEI come from the germline V gene. Trimming took 1 base from V and 2 from J; bases not matched to a gene: 6. The CDR3 is 16 amino acids. CDR3 nucleotide sequence: TGTGCCAGCAGTGAAGGGGCAGGGGGCTTCAACTATGGCTACACCTTC. The encoded protein is CASSEGAGGFNYGYTF.

The chain recombines TRBV6-1 with TRBJ2-1; 8 bases line up with TRBD2. The CDR3 runs to 15 residues. The germline gives CDR1 MNHNS, CDR2 SASEGT. J was trimmed by 4 bases and V by 5 bases; bases with no gene match: 7. The CDR3 bases are TGTGCCAGCAGTACCACGGGGGGGCCTTACAATGAGCAGTTCTTC. Translation: CASSTTGGPYNEQFF.